The clone carrying this TCR beta chain was seen many times. Its antigen is as yet unknown. These data are taken from a study of regulatory T cells in long-lasting Graves disease. Study as a whole: For under 3 months, newly diagnosed Graves' patients had been taking antithyroid drugs. General study points: Persistent disease showed a preference for TRBV28, TRBJ1-2 and TRBJ2-5.

Investigators prepared the TCR beta libraries by applying iRepertoire HTBI primers and Arm-PCR of CDR3 regions. TCRdb reanalysed the multiplex PCR reads using MiXCR and keeps one entry per CDR3 protein. The sample records some 200,000 distinct CDR3 sequences, around 20% being singletons. The V end lost 3 bases, the J end lost 4 bases, and 9 bases lay between the germline ends. The CDR3 has 13 amino acids. CDR1 and CDR2 from the germline V gene are SNHLY and FYNNEI. Time point given: newly diagnosed GD, antithyroid drugs for less than 3 months. Extracted RNA from PBMCs served as the source of the TCR library. The diagnosis of Graves' disease used American Thyroid Association guidelines. These same data were also listed under a study on T cells in Graves' hyperthyroidism and ophthalmopathy. Turning to that study: First-round RT-PCR with HTBI primers amplified the TCR CDR3 region.

The rearrangement joins TRBV2 to TRBJ1-1; D possibly corresponds to TRBD1 (5 bases). This clonotype was obtained from a woman in her twenties or thirties with Graves disease. Material: peripheral blood mononuclear cells (PBMCs), obtained at new diagnosis, from a patient treated with antithyroid drugs. The CDR3 loop is CASSDRAATEAFF. CDR3 in DNA: TGTGCCAGCAGTGACAGGGCCGCCACTGAAGCTTTCTTT.